These 30 T cell receptor beta chains came from one sample sequenced in a study of T cell responses to AZD1222 COVID-19 vaccine. Sequencing used immunoSEQ multiplex PCR; TCRdb keeps in-frame clones, though not all of them. The data contain 200,000 or so clones, 80% to 90% of them singletons. The source was peripheral blood, collected on day 0 of MenACWY control vaccination. Every receptor here comes from an adult in good health.

The J gene is TRBJ1-6, the V gene TRBV27; the match to TRBD1 covers 10 bases. Germline assignment: CDR1 MNHEY and CDR2 SMNVEV (reference sequence). The CDR3 has 21 amino acids. The V segment lost 3 bases and the J segment 1 base; nucleotides outside the gene matches: 15. As DNA, the CDR3 is TGTGCCAGCAGTTTTAGCGGGCCGGGACAGGGGTATGAATCCTATAATTCACCCCTCCACTTT. It is translated as CASSFSGPGQGYESYNSPLHF.

The chain links TRBV6-5 to TRBJ1-1; no clear D. Trimming removed 2 bases at V and 8 bases at J, with 9 bases between. Germline V lookup: CDR1 MNHEY, CDR2 SVGAGI. This CDR3 region has 12 residues. The CDR3 loop reads CASSYVGGEAFF. Written as DNA, the CDR3 is TGTGCCAGCAGTTACGTAGGCGGAGAAGCTTTCTTT.

V is TRBV28 and J is TRBJ2-1; the D gene is possibly TRBD2 (5 bases). Germline CDR1 is MDHEN and CDR2 is SYDVKM. CDR3 length equals 12 residues. V was cut by 2 bases and J by 8 bases, with 7 bases left in between. The CDR3 here is CASSLTGDEQFF. The CDR3 DNA is TGTGCCAGCAGTTTAACCGGGGATGAGCAGTTCTTC.

CDR3 in amino acids: CATSSDLNEKLFF. CDR3 DNA sequence: TGTGCCACCAGCAGTGACCTCAATGAAAAACTGTTTTTT. The chain joins TRBV15 to TRBJ1-4; no clear D. The V and J ends lost 3 bases and 5 bases respectively, with 7 bases between them. This CDR3 is built from 13 residues. The germline gives CDR1 LNHNV, CDR2 YYDKDF (reference sequence).

This sequence joins TRBV5-5 and TRBJ2-7; TRBD2 matches 8 bases. Germline CDR1 is SGHKS and CDR2 is YYEKEE (reference sequence). CDR3 size: 16 residues. V shed 4 bases and J 2 bases; nucleotides not matched to a gene: 11. CDR3 coding DNA: TGTGCCAGCAGCCCCTCGGGGGGGCAGCCGACCTACGAGCAGTACTTC. Translation gives CASSPSGGQPTYEQYF.

This chain joins TRBV14 and TRBJ2-5; 12 bases are shared with TRBD2. Trimming at V came to 0 bases and at J to 5 bases, leaving 10 bases not matched to a gene. This CDR3 is 18 amino acids long. Germline values: CDR1 SGHDN, CDR2 FVKESK. The CDR3 loop is CASSQDWASGRAYETQYF. The CDR3 coding sequence is TGTGCCAGCAGCCAAGATTGGGCTAGCGGGAGGGCTTATGAGACCCAGTACTTC.

V gene TRBV6-5 combines with J gene TRBJ1-5; D remains ambiguous. The length of the CDR3 is 14 residues. Trimming took off 6 bases at V and 2 bases at J, with 11 bases between the two ends. Per the germline V gene, CDR1 is MNHEY and CDR2 is SVGAGI. The CDR3 DNA sequence: TGTGCCAGCAGGAAGGGAGCGGGCAATCAGCCCCAGCATTTT. Residues: CASRKGAGNQPQHF.

The gene calls are TRBV3-1 (or the pseudogene TRBV3-2) and TRBJ1-6, with D perhaps TRBD1 (6 bases). There are 17 residues in the CDR3. V was cut by 4 bases and J by 0 bases, with 13 bases left in between. Per the germline V gene, CDR1 is LGHDT and CDR2 is YNNKEL (reference sequence). CDR3 region: CASSRGQLSSYNSPLHF. The CDR3 coding sequence is TGTGCCAGCAGCCGCGGACAGCTGAGCTCCTATAATTCACCCCTCCACTTT.

This clone occurred once. V is TRBV7-2 and J is TRBJ2-1; 8 nucleotides line up with TRBD2. Germline trimming cut 3 bases from V and 7 bases from J; bases unmatched to any gene: 5. The CDR3 contains 14 residues. CDR1 SGHTA and CDR2 FQGNSA come from the germline V gene. The CDR3 DNA is TGTGCCAGCAGCTTTACCGGGACTAGAAATGAGCAGTTCTTC. Encoded protein: CASSFTGTRNEQFF.

A note on this clone: This sample also contains other DNA sequences that code for the same CDR3. The chain recombines TRBV6-5 with TRBJ2-5, with D possibly matching TRBD2 (6 bases). CDR1 and CDR2 from the germline V gene are MNHEY and SVGAGI. The V gene lost 2 bases and the J gene lost 1 base, with 8 bases spanning the gap. The CDR3 length is 14 residues. The CDR3 DNA follows: TGTGCCAGCAGTTACCAGGGACTCCAAGAGACCCAGTACTTC. It codes for CASSYQGLQETQYF.

J is TRBJ2-7 and V is TRBV7-2; D possibly matches TRBD1 or TRBD2 (6 bases each). Germline V gene data show CDR1 as SGHTA and CDR2 as FQGNSA. Trimming left V 5 bases short and J 2 bases short, with 16 bases between. The CDR3 runs 15 residues. The CDR3 DNA is TGTGCCAGCAGCCGGGGGCAGGGACCCGCCTACGAGCAGTACTTC. It yields the protein CASSRGQGPAYEQYF.

The chain carries TRBV18 and TRBJ2-1; D is perhaps TRBD1 or TRBD2 (6 bases each). The germline V and J ends were trimmed by 1 base and 6 bases, with 16 bases remaining between them. The CDR3 runs 16 residues. CDR1 and CDR2 from the germline V gene are KGHSH and LQKENI. The DNA of the CDR3 is TGTGCCAGCTCACCACTCGGCCAGGAGGGGGGCAATGAGCAGTTCTTC. It yields the protein CASSPLGQEGGNEQFF.

The V call is TRBV4-2, the J call TRBJ2-2; 11 positions match TRBD2. From germline, CDR1 is LGHNA and CDR2 YNFKEQ. The CDR3 contains 18 residues. Unmatched junction bases numbered 14, after V lost 4 bases and J lost 7 bases. The CDR3 protein is CASSPRPIAGGLGGELFF. The CDR3 bases are TGTGCCAGCAGCCCCCGACCGATAGCGGGGGGGCTAGGCGGGGAGCTGTTTTTT.

This clone came up once. The V gene is TRBV10-3, the J gene TRBJ2-7; 7 bases map to TRBD1. Losses at the gene ends were 7 bases for V and 2 bases for J; bases not matched to a gene: 11. The CDR3 contains 15 residues. Germline V gene sequence: CDR1 ENHRY, CDR2 SYGVKD. The CDR3 DNA follows: TGTGCCATCACTTCCGGGACAGAAACTGCCTACGAGCAGTACTTC. This sequence encodes CAITSGTETAYEQYF.

Only one count was recorded for this clone. This rearrangement joins TRBV28 to TRBJ1-2, with D possibly matching TRBD1 (6 bases). Germline CDR1 reads MDHEN; CDR2 reads SYDVKM. Trimming took off 3 bases at V and 3 bases at J, with 17 bases between the two ends. There are 16 residues in the CDR3. CDR3 bases: TGTGCCAGCAGTTTTCTTTTGACAGGACCATACTATGGCTACACCTTC. Protein sequence: CASSFLLTGPYYGYTF.

Comment on this clone: The junction does not match germline at one end; this may be a read error. This rearrangement joins TRBV5-5 to TRBJ1-2, with 12 nucleotides matching TRBD1. This CDR3 region has 12 residues. The germline gives CDR1 SGHKS, CDR2 YYEKEE (reference sequence). This CDR3 is CASSPGQGALRF. CDR3 coding DNA: TGTGCCAGCAGCCCGGGACAGGGGGCCTTAAGGTTC.

The CDR3 DNA is TGTGCCAGCCTTCCTACCCGGGGCACCCTAAACGAGCAGTACTTC. Translation gives CASLPTRGTLNEQYF. The rearrangement joins TRBV7-9 to TRBJ2-7, with D tentatively TRBD1 or TRBD2 (5 bases each). The CDR3 covers 15 residues. Per germline, CDR1 SEHNR and CDR2 FQNEAQ (reference sequence). The V and J ends lost 8 bases and 5 bases respectively, with 22 bases between them.

This sequence joins TRBV7-2 and TRBJ2-1, with 14 bases aligning to TRBD2. With V trimmed by 8 bases and J by 4 bases, 4 bases remained unmatched. Germline assignment: CDR1 SGHTA and CDR2 FQGNSA. This CDR3 has 15 residues. The CDR3, as DNA: TGTGCCAGCCGGACTAGCGGGGGGCAGTACAATGAGCAGTTCTTC. Protein product: CASRTSGGQYNEQFF. The full variable domain, in which reference TRBV7-2 and TRBJ2-1 provide the parts outside the CDR3, is GAGVSQSPSNKVTEKGKDVELRCDPISGHTALYWYRQSLGQGLEFLIYFQGNSAPDKSGLPSDRFSAERTGGSVSTLTIQRTQQEDSAVYLCASRTSGGQYNEQFFGPGTRLTVL.

Only a few counts were recorded for this clone. The J gene is TRBJ2-7, the V gene TRBV7-8, with TRBD1 identical over 7 bases. CDR1 is SGHVS and CDR2 is FQNEAQ in the germline V gene. The CDR3 consists of 13 residues. V lost 6 bases to trimming and J lost 2 bases; unmatched junction nucleotides: 4. The CDR3 DNA reads as TGTGCCAGCAGGCCGGGACAGACCTACGAGCAGTACTTC. Amino acid sequence: CASRPGQTYEQYF.

The chain recombines TRBV9 with TRBJ2-5, with D maybe TRBD2 (6 bases). CDR3 size: 15 residues. Germline CDR1 reads SGDLS; CDR2 reads YYNGEE. The V and J ends lost 3 bases and 5 bases respectively, with 17 bases between them. The DNA of the CDR3 is TGTGCCAGCAGCGGAATGGGGGGTGGCCAGGAGACCCAGTACTTC. It codes for CASSGMGGGQETQYF.

The chain employs TRBV30 and TRBJ2-1; TRBD2 might be the D (5 bases). V shed 2 bases and J shed 6 bases, with 20 bases lying between them. Germline loops: CDR1 GTSNPN, CDR2 SVGIG (reference sequence). The CDR3 covers 16 residues. This CDR3 reads CAWSPPVALTANEQFF. The CDR3 nucleotides are TGTGCCTGGAGTCCACCGGTAGCGTTAACGGCCAATGAGCAGTTCTTC.

The rearrangement joins TRBV12-5 to TRBJ1-2; D is perhaps TRBD1 (6 bases). Trimming removed 1 base at V and 4 bases at J, with 10 bases between. Per the germline V gene, CDR1 is LGHNT and CDR2 is FRNRAP. The CDR3 is made up of 14 amino acids. The CDR3 sequence: CASGLADRLYGYTF. The CDR3 region has the DNA TGTGCTAGTGGTTTGGCGGACAGACTCTATGGCTACACCTTC.

The J gene is TRBJ2-5, the V gene TRBV2, with 8 bases matching TRBD1. Germline CDR1 reads SNHLY; CDR2 reads FYNNEI. V was pared by 11 bases and J by 5 bases, with 10 bases of the junction left unmatched. This CDR3 is built from 13 residues. DNA of the CDR3: TGTGCCGGGAAGGACAGGGTGGGCGAGACCCAGTACTTC. As protein: CAGKDRVGETQYF.

The V call is TRBV11-2, the J call TRBJ1-1; no reliable D call. The length of the CDR3 is 11 residues. Trimming removed 0 bases from V and 7 bases from J, with 3 bases in between. Germline-derived CDR1 and CDR2 are SGHAT and FQNNGV. The CDR3 DNA reads TGTGCCAGCAGCTTAGAGTTTGAAGCTTTCTTT. Translating it yields CASSLEFEAFF. The entire variable domain, with the rest obtained from reference TRBV11-2 and TRBJ1-1, is as follows: EAGVAQSPRYKIIEKRQSVAFWCNPISGHATLYWYQQILGQGPKLLIQFQNNGVVDDSQLPKDRFSAERLKGVDSTLKIQPAKLEDSAVYLCASSLEFEAFFGQGTRLTVV.

CDR3 protein: CASSYGQTGEKLFF. The CDR3 nucleotides read TGTGCCAGCAGTTACGGCCAGACCGGCGAAAAACTGTTTTTT. The rearrangement links TRBV6-5 to TRBJ1-4; D not resolved. CDR1 and CDR2 from the germline V gene are MNHEY and SVGAGI. Trimming cost V 2 bases and J 8 bases, with 12 bases left between them. There are 14 residues in the CDR3.

This clone was seen just once. The chain combines TRBV4-3 with TRBJ1-5; 9 bases line up with TRBD1. Trimming removed 4 bases from V and 7 bases from J; junction bases left unmatched: 5. The CDR3 extends over 14 amino acids. Looked up from germline, CDR1 is LGHNA and CDR2 is YSLEER. The CDR3 reads CASSLDRGDQPQHF. The CDR3 bases are TGCGCCAGCAGCCTGGACAGGGGCGACCAGCCCCAGCATTTT.

The chain combines TRBV12-5 with TRBJ1-2, with 7 nucleotides matching TRBD1. This CDR3 has 13 residues. The V gene end was trimmed by 7 bases and the J gene end by 6 bases; junction bases not matched to a gene: 8. Germline V gives CDR1 LGHNT, CDR2 FRNRAP. The CDR3 sequence: CASAPTGMDGYTF. CDR3 sequence (DNA): TGTGCTAGTGCCCCGACAGGGATGGATGGCTACACCTTC.

The gene calls are TRBV28 and TRBJ1-2; D is unresolved. V dropped 8 bases and J dropped 2 bases, with 9 bases sitting between them. The CDR3 has 12 amino acids. Germline lookup yields CDR1 MDHEN and CDR2 SYDVKM. In DNA, the CDR3 is TGTGCCAGCCGATTGGGGAACTATGGCTACACCTTC. Residues: CASRLGNYGYTF.

The rearrangement joins TRBV9 to TRBJ2-5; possibly TRBD1 for D (5 bases). The V end was cut by 6 bases, the J end by 5 bases, with 20 bases between. There are 15 residues in the CDR3. In germline, CDR1 is SGDLS, CDR2 YYNGEE. In DNA, the CDR3 is TGTGCCAGCAACTGGCAGGGCGGTTTGGTTGAGACCCAGTACTTC. It codes for CASNWQGGLVETQYF.

The V gene is TRBV3-1 (or the pseudogene TRBV3-2), the J gene TRBJ2-3, with TRBD2 matching 13 bases. The CDR3 totals 16 residues. After removal of 4 bases from V and 4 bases from J, the junction contained 5 bases not matched to a gene. In germline, CDR1 is LGHDT, CDR2 YNNKEL (reference sequence). DNA of the CDR3: TGTGCCAGCAGCCCCGGACTAGCGGGGGCGGCAGATACGCAGTATTTT. As protein: CASSPGLAGAADTQYF.